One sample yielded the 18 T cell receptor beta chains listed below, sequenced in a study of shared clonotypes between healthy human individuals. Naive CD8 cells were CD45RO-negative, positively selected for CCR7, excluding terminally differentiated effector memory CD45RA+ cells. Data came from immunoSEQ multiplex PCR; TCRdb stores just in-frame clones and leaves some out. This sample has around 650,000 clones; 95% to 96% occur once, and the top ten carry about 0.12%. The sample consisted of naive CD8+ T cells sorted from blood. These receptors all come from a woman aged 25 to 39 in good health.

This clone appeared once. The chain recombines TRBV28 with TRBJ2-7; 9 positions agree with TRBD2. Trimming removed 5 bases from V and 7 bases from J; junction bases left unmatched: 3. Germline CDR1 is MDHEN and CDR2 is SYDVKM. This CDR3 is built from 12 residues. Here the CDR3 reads CASSPLAGEQYF. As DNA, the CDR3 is TGTGCCAGCAGTCCTCTAGCGGGGGAGCAGTACTTC.

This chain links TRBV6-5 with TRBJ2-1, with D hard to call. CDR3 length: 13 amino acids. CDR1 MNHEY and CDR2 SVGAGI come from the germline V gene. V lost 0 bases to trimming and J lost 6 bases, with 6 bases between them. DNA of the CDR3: TGTGCCAGCAGTTACTCCAGTATCAATGAGCAGTTCTTC. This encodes CASSYSSINEQFF.

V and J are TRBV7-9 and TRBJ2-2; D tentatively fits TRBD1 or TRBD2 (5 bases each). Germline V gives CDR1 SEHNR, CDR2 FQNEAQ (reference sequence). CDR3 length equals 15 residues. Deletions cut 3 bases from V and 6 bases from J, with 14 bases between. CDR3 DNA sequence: TGTGCCAGCAGCTTTTCCGAGGGGAGAGCCGGGGAGCTGTTTTTT. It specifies CASSFSEGRAGELFF.

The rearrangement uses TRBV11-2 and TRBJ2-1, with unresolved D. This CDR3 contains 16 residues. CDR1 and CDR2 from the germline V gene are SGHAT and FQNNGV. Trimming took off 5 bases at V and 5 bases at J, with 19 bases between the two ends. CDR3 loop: CASSTLTINGNNEQFF. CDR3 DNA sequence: TGTGCCAGCAGCACCCTAACTATTAACGGAAACAATGAGCAGTTCTTC.

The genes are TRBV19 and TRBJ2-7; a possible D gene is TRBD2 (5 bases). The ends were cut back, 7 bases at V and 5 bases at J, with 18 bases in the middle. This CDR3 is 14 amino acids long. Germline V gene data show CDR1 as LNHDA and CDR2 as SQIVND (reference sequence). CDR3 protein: CASMDSGLTHEQYF. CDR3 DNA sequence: TGTGCCAGTATGGACTCGGGGTTAACCCACGAGCAGTACTTC.

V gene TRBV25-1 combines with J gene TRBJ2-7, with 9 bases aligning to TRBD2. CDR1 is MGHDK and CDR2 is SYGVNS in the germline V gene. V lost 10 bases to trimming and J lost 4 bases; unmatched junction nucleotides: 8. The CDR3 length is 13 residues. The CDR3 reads CATLGLANYEQYF. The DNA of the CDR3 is TGTGCCACCCTCGGACTAGCGAATTACGAGCAGTACTTC.

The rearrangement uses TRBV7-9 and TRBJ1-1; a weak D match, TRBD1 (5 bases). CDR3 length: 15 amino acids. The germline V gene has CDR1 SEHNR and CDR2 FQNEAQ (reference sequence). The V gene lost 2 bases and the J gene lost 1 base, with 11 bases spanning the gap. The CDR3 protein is CASSLKSGGNTEAFF. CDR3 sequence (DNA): TGTGCCAGCAGCTTAAAATCGGGGGGGAACACTGAAGCTTTCTTT.

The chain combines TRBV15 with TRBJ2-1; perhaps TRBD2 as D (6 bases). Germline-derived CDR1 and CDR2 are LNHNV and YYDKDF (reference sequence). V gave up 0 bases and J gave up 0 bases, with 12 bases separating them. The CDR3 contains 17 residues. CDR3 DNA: TGTGCCACCAGCAGAGAGCACGCGGGAAGCTCCTACAATGAGCAGTTCTTC. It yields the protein CATSREHAGSSYNEQFF.

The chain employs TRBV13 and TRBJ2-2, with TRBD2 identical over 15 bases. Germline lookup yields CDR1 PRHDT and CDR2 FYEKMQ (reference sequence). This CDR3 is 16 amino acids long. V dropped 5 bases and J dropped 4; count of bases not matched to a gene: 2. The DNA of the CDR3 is TGTGCCAGCAGCGAGGGACTAGCGGGAGGCACCGGGGAGCTGTTTTTT. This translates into CASSEGLAGGTGELFF.

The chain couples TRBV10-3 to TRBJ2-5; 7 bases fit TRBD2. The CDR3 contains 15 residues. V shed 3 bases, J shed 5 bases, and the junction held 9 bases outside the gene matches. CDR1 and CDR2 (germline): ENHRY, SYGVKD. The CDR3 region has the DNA TGTGCCATCAGTGACCTAAGCAGCGGGACGGAGACCCAGTACTTC. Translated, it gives CAISDLSSGTETQYF.

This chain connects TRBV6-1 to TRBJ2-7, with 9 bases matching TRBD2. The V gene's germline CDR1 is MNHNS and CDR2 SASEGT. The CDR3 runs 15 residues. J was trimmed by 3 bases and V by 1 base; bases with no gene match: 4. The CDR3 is CASSEGTSDYYEQYF. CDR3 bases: TGTGCCAGCAGTGAAGGGACTAGCGATTACTACGAGCAGTACTTC.

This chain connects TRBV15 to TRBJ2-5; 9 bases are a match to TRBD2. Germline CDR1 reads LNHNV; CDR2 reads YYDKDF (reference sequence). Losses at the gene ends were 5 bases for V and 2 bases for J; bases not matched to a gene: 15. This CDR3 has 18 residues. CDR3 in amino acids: CATSGPVGIAGAQETQYF. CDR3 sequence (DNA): TGTGCCACCAGCGGACCTGTCGGAATAGCGGGAGCTCAAGAGACCCAGTACTTC.

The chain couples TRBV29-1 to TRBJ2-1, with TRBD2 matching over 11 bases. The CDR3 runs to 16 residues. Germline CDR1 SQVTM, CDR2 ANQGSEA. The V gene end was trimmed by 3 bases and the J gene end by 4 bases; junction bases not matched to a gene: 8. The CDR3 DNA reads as TGCAGCGTTGATGGAACTAGCGGGAGCACTTACAATGAGCAGTTCTTC. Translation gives CSVDGTSGSTYNEQFF.

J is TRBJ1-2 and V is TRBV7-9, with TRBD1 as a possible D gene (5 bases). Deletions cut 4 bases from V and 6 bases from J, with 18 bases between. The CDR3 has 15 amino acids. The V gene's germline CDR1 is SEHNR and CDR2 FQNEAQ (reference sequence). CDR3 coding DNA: TGTGCCAGCAGCTCAGTACTCGGGGGAGCCCATGGCTACACCTTC. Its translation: CASSSVLGGAHGYTF. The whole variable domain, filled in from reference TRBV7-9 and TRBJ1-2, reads DTGVSQNPRHKITKRGQNVTFRCDPISEHNRLYWYRQTLGQGPEFLTYFQNEAQLEKSRLLSDRFSAERPKGSFSTLEIQRTEQGDSAMYLCASSSVLGGAHGYTFGSGTRLTVV.

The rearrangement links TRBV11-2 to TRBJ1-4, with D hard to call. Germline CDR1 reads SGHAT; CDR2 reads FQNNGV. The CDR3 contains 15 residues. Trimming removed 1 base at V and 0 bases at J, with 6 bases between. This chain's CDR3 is CASSLGPATNEKLFF. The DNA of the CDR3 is TGTGCCAGCAGCTTAGGACCTGCAACTAATGAAAAACTGTTTTTT. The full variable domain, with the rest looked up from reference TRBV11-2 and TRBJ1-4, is EAGVAQSPRYKIIEKRQSVAFWCNPISGHATLYWYQQILGQGPKLLIQFQNNGVVDDSQLPKDRFSAERLKGVDSTLKIQPAKLEDSAVYLCASSLGPATNEKLFFGSGTQLSVL.

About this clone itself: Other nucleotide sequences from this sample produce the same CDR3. CDR3 sequence reads: CSVEDNSYEQYF. For the CDR3, the DNA is TGCAGCGTTGAAGATAATAGCTACGAGCAGTACTTC. The rearrangement uses TRBV29-1 and TRBJ2-7; D not resolved. The germline CDR1 and CDR2 sequences are SQVTM and ANQGSEA. The CDR3 has 12 residues. Trimming took 0 bases from V and 3 from J, leaving 6 bases between them.

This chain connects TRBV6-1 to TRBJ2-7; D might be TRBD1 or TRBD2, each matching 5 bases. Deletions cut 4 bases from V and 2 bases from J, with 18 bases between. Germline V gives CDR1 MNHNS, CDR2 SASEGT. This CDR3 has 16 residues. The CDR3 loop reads CASSADRDDETYEQYF. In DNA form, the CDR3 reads TGTGCCAGCAGTGCCGACCGGGACGACGAGACCTACGAGCAGTACTTC.

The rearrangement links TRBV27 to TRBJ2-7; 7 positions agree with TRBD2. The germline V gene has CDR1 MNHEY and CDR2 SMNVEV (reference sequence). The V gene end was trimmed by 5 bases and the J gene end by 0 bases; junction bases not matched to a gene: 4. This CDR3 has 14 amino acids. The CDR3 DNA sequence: TGTGCCAGCAGTCTTCGGACTAGCTCCTACGAGCAGTACTTC. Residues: CASSLRTSSYEQYF.